This T cell receptor (beta chain) was retrieved from a study of T-cell memory formation after mild COVID-19. Study-level points and caveats: The appearance of some responding clones in pre-infection memory suggested that cross-reactive memory joined.

In the case of this clonotype: Its specificity is unknown.

The authors produced TCR alpha and TCR beta cDNA libraries with sample barcodes and UMIs by 5'RACE using constant-segment primers. One entry per CDR3 protein results from TCRdb running MiXCR on the 5' RACE reads. Among under 300,000 distinct CDR3 sequences listed, about a sixth were seen once. The CDR3 extends over 15 amino acids. Trimming took 4 bases from V and 0 from J; bases not matched to a gene: 1. The receptor comes from a man between 18 and 29 years old who had mild COVID-19 (a few samples of this study predate the infection). Cell type and time point are not known. The chain recombines TRBV12-3 or TRBV12-4 with TRBJ2-2, with TRBD1 matching 8 bases. What was sequenced was PBMCs or a T cell subset sorted from them (not recorded which). As DNA, the CDR3 is TGTGCCAGCAGTTGGACAGGGCCGAACACCGGGGAGCTGTTTTTT. As protein: CASSWTGPNTGELFF.